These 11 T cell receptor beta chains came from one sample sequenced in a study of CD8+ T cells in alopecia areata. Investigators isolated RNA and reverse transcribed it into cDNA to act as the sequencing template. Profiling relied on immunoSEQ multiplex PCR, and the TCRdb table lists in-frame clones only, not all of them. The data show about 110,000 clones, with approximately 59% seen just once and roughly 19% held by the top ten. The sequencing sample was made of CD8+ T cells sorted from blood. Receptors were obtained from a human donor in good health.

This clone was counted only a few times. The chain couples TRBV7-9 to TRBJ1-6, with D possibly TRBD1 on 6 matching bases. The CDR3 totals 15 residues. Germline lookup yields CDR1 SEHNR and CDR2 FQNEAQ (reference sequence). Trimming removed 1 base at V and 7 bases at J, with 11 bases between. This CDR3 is CASSLGGTTNSPLHF. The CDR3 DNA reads TGTGCCAGCAGCTTAGGCGGGACAACCAATTCACCCCTCCACTTT.

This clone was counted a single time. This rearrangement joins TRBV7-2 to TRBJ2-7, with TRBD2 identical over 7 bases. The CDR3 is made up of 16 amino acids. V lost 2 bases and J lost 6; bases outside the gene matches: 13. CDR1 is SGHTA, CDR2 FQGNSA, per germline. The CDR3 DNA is TGTGCCAGCAGCTTACGTGACGGGCGGGGGAGGCGCGAGCAGTACTTC. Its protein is CASSLRDGRGRREQYF.

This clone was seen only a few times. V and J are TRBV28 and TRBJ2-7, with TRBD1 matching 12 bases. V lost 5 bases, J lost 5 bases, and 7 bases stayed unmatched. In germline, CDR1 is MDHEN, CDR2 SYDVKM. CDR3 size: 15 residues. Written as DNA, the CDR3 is TGTGCCAGCAGTCCACCGGGACAGGGGGCAAACGAGCAGTACTTC. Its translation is CASSPPGQGANEQYF.

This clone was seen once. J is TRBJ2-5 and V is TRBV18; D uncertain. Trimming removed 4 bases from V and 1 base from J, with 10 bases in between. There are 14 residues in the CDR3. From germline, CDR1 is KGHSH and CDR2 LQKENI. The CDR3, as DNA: TGTGCCAGCTCACATCGGGCCCTCCAAGAGACCCAGTACTTC. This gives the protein CASSHRALQETQYF. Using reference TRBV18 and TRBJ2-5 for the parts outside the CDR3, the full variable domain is NAGVMQNPRHLVRRRGQEARLRCSPMKGHSHVYWYRQLPEEGLKFMVYLQKENIIDESGMPKERFSAEFPKEGPSILRIQQVVRGDSAAYFCASSHRALQETQYFGPGTRLLVL.

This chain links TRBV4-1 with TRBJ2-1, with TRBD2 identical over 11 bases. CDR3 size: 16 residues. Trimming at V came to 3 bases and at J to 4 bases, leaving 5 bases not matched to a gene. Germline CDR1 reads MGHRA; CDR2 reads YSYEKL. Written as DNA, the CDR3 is TGCGCCAGCAGCCATCAACTAGCGGGGGATTACAATGAGCAGTTCTTC. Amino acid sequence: CASSHQLAGDYNEQFF.

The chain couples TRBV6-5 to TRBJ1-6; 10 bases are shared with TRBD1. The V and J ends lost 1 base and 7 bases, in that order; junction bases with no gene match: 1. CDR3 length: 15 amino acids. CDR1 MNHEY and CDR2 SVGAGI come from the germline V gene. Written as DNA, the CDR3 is TGTGCCAGCAGTTACTTGACAGGGGGCAATTCACCCCTCCACTTT. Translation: CASSYLTGGNSPLHF.

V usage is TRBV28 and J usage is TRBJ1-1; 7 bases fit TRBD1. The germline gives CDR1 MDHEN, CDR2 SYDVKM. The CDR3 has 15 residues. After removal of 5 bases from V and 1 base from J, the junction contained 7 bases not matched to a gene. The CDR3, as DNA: TGTGCCAGCAGTGGCCGGGACAGCAAGAACACTGAAGCTTTCTTT. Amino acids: CASSGRDSKNTEAFF.

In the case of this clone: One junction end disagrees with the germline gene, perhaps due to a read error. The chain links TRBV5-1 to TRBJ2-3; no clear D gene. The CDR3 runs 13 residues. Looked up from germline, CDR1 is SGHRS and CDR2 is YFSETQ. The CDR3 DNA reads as TGCGCCAGCAGCCCGGACCCTACAGACACGCAGTATTTT. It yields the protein CASSPDPTDTQYF.

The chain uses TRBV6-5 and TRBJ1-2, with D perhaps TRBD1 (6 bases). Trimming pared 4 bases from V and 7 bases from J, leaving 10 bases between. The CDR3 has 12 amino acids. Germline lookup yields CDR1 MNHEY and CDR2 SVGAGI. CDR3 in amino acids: CASSFRGTGYTF. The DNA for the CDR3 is TGTGCCAGCAGTTTTAGGGGGACTGGCTACACCTTC.

Here the CDR3 DNA reads TGCGCCAGCAGCCAAAATACAGGGCTGAACACTGAAGCTTTCTTT. This codes for CASSQNTGLNTEAFF. V gene TRBV4-3 combines with J gene TRBJ1-1; D possibly corresponds to TRBD1 (6 bases). The CDR3 is 15 amino acids. Germline V gene lookup returns CDR1 LGHNA and CDR2 YSLEER. The V and J ends lost 2 bases and 0 bases respectively, with 10 bases between them.

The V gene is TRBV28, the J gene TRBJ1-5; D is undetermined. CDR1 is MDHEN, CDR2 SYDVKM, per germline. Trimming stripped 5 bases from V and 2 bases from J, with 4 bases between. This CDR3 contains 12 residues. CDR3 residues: CASSLGNQPQHF. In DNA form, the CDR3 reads TGTGCCAGCAGTCTAGGCAATCAGCCCCAGCATTTT.